This TCR beta chain was identified during a study of human T cells and chemical hapten exposure. MiXCR, applied by TCRdb to the RACE reads, yields one record per CDR3 protein. The sample consists of over 100,000 distinct CDR3 sequences, around 10% of them appearing once. This clonotype was counted at least ten times. CDR3 length: 16 residues. Germline lookup yields CDR1 KGHDR and CDR2 SFDVKD. V gave up 9 bases and J gave up 0 bases; unmatched junction bases: 10. The time point here: patch test 3, about 24 weeks after DPC sensitization. Sample treatment: therapeutic diphenylcyclopropenone sensitization with weekly scalp DPC. Blood draws came first, before each patch test. Non-pregnant alopecia patients aged 18 to 70, suitable for DPC therapy.

The material was whole blood, obtained in connection with sensitization to the hapten diphenylcyclopropenone (DPC). The chain employs TRBV24-1 and TRBJ2-3, with 8 bases identical to TRBD2. The sequence was collected from a woman between 45 and 60 years old with alopecia areata. Some clones in this sample may be carry-over from other donors' samples. The CDR3 DNA sequence: TGTGCCACCGGGGGGCGGAGCGGGAGAAGCACAGATACGCAGTATTTT. This translates into CATGGRSGRSTDTQYF.